The next 17 T cell receptor beta chains were all read from a single sample in a study of T-cell reconstitution after alpha-beta-depleted transplantation in children. Unique molecular identifiers were incorporated into the prepared TCRbeta library. Via MiXCR, TCRdb re-called the PCR reads, giving one row per CDR3 protein. The table has over 150,000 distinct CDR3 sequences, about 14% seen once. Sequenced material: PBMCs from the stem cell graft donor, taken from the stem cell graft. Receptors originate from a human donor who donated a stem cell graft to a child with acute lymphoblastic leukemia.

This clonotype was observed many times. The chain links TRBV20-1 to TRBJ2-1, with D uncertain. This CDR3 comprises 16 residues. Germline V gene lookup returns CDR1 DFQATT and CDR2 SNEGSKA (reference sequence). Trimming stripped 0 bases from V and 4 bases from J, with 16 bases between. Here the CDR3 reads CSARDAALSVYNEQFF. The CDR3 region has the DNA TGCAGTGCTAGAGATGCCGCTTTGTCCGTATACAATGAGCAGTTCTTC.

This clonotype was seen more than once but under ten times. This rearrangement joins TRBV5-1 to TRBJ2-7, with no clear D. Germline loops: CDR1 SGHRS, CDR2 YFSETQ. This CDR3 spans 11 amino acids. Deletions cut 4 bases from V and 5 bases from J, with 7 bases between. For the CDR3, the DNA is TGCGCCAGCAGCCTCATGGACGAGCAGTACTTC. This sequence encodes CASSLMDEQYF.

The V and J genes are TRBV5-1 and TRBJ2-5, with D hard to call. V dropped 0 bases and J dropped 5 bases, with 14 bases sitting between them. Germline V CDR1 and CDR2: SGHRS, YFSETQ. The CDR3 is 15 residues long. This CDR3 reads CASSLGAEARETQYF. In DNA, the CDR3 is TGCGCCAGCAGCTTGGGCGCAGAGGCACGGGAGACCCAGTACTTC.

This clonotype was recorded many times. This sequence joins TRBV5-1 and TRBJ1-1, with D perhaps matching TRBD1 (5 bases). CDR1 and CDR2 from the germline V gene are SGHRS and YFSETQ. This CDR3 comprises 14 residues. V lost 6 bases to trimming and J lost 1 base, with 13 bases between them. The CDR3 region has the DNA TGCGCCAGCAAGGAAGGGGCGCCGAACACTGAAGCTTTCTTT. Its translation: CASKEGAPNTEAFF.

The sample holds many counts of this clonotype. This rearrangement joins TRBV6-5 to TRBJ2-5; 7 bases line up with TRBD1. CDR3 size: 17 residues. The germline gives CDR1 MNHEY, CDR2 SVGAGI. Unmatched junction bases numbered 16, after V lost 4 bases and J lost 5 bases. CDR3 coding DNA: TGTGCCAGCAGTTCCCGACAGGGTCCGATAGTGCCGGAGACCCAGTACTTC. Translating it yields CASSSRQGPIVPETQYF.

This clonotype was counted many times. The CDR3 protein is CASSRADNSPLHF. The DNA of the CDR3 is TGTGCCAGCAGTCGGGCCGATAATTCACCCCTCCACTTT. The chain joins TRBV6-1 to TRBJ1-6; D remains ambiguous. The germline V and J ends were trimmed by 5 bases and 5 bases, with 7 bases remaining between them. Germline lookup yields CDR1 MNHNS and CDR2 SASEGT. The CDR3 is 13 residues long.

This clonotype occurred many times. Written as DNA, the CDR3 is TGTGCCAGCAGTTTAAGGGGACAGAATCAGCCCCAGCATTTT. Residues: CASSLRGQNQPQHF. The rearrangement joins TRBV27 to TRBJ1-5; 7 bases are shared with TRBD1. The J segment lost 4 bases and the V segment lost 2 bases, leaving 2 bases of the junction unmatched. Germline CDR1 is MNHEY and CDR2 is SMNVEV (reference sequence). This CDR3 comprises 14 residues.

There are many counts of this clonotype. The chain has TRBV24-1 and TRBJ2-1, with 8 bases matching TRBD2. The length of the CDR3 is 13 residues. Germline CDR1 reads KGHDR; CDR2 reads SFDVKD. With V trimmed by 5 bases and J by 7 bases, 3 bases remained unmatched. The DNA for the CDR3 is TGTGCCACCAGTGGAGCGGGAGATAATGAGCAGTTCTTC. It translates to CATSGAGDNEQFF.

This clonotype was found many times. V gene TRBV12-3 or TRBV12-4 combines with J gene TRBJ1-2; a weak D match, TRBD1 (6 bases). Trimming removed 7 bases from V and 0 bases from J, with 15 bases in between. This CDR3 has 15 residues. This CDR3 is CASKLRQAANYGYTF. In DNA, the CDR3 is TGTGCCAGCAAGCTGAGACAGGCAGCTAACTATGGCTACACCTTC.

At least ten counts were recorded for this clonotype. This chain uses TRBV5-1 with TRBJ2-2; weak D call: TRBD2 (6 bases). Germline loops: CDR1 SGHRS, CDR2 YFSETQ. V gave up 4 bases and J gave up 3 bases, with 13 bases separating them. The CDR3 length is 15 residues. In DNA form, the CDR3 reads TGCGCCAGCAGCCCCCGCGGGACCTACACCGGGGAGCTGTTTTTT. Translation gives CASSPRGTYTGELFF. Full variable domain (missing parts from reference TRBV5-1 and TRBJ2-2): KAGVTQTPRYLIKTRGQQVTLSCSPISGHRSVSWYQQTPGQGLQFLFEYFSETQRNKGNFPGRFSGRQFSNSRSEMNVSTLELGDSALYLCASSPRGTYTGELFFGEGSRLTVL.

This clonotype has more than one count but fewer than ten. V and J are TRBV5-1 and TRBJ2-5; D gene ambiguous. Trimming stripped 4 bases from V and 3 bases from J, with 7 bases between. Germline V gene data show CDR1 as SGHRS and CDR2 as YFSETQ. The CDR3 runs 12 residues. CDR3 sequence (DNA): TGCGCCAGCAGCCCGGTCGAAGAGACCCAGTACTTC. Protein: CASSPVEETQYF.

This clonotype was seen ten or more times. CDR3 region: CAISESRGGEQYF. CDR3 nucleotide sequence: TGTGCCATCAGTGAGTCGAGAGGGGGCGAGCAGTACTTC. The V and J genes are TRBV10-3 and TRBJ2-7; D might be TRBD1 (6 bases). The CDR3 consists of 13 residues. Germline CDR1 ENHRY, CDR2 SYGVKD. V lost 0 bases to trimming and J lost 6 bases, with 9 bases between them.

This clonotype appeared many times. CDR3 region: CASSLWSAPTLYEQYF. The CDR3 DNA sequence: TGTGCCAGCAGTTTATGGTCCGCACCTACCCTTTACGAGCAGTACTTC. The V and J genes are TRBV28 and TRBJ2-7; D is unresolved. CDR3 size: 16 residues. V lost 0 bases, J lost 4 bases, and 16 bases lay in between. Germline V CDR1 and CDR2: MDHEN, SYDVKM.

This clonotype was recorded many times. The J gene is TRBJ2-3, the V gene TRBV5-1, with TRBD1 matching 7 bases. Trimming took 0 bases from V and 4 from J; bases not matched to a gene: 2. The CDR3 length is 14 residues. The germline CDR1 and CDR2 sequences are SGHRS and YFSETQ. CDR3 nucleotide sequence: TGCGCCAGCAGCTTGGTCGGACAGGCAGATACGCAGTATTTT. This encodes CASSLVGQADTQYF.

This clonotype occurred many times. The chain joins TRBV10-2 to TRBJ2-1; 8 bases line up with TRBD2. V was pared by 3 bases and J by 9 bases, with 10 bases of the junction left unmatched. Germline assignment: CDR1 WSHSY and CDR2 SAAADI. This CDR3 has 15 amino acids. The CDR3 nucleotides are TGCGCCAGCAGTGACCTAGGACTAGCTTGGGGTGAGCAGTTCTTC. This sequence encodes CASSDLGLAWGEQFF.

This clonotype occurred many times. This rearrangement joins TRBV12-3 or TRBV12-4 to TRBJ1-2; no clear D. The CDR3 extends over 14 amino acids. The V end lost 5 bases, the J end lost 6 bases, and 16 bases lay between the germline ends. CDR3 DNA: TGTGCCAGCAGTCCCGGTCCCCGAAGTGATGGCTACACCTTC. Its protein is CASSPGPRSDGYTF.

This clonotype showed up many times. The chain joins TRBV6-6 to TRBJ2-5; D unresolved. The V gene's germline CDR1 is MNHNY and CDR2 SVGAGI (reference sequence). The V end was cut by 8 bases, the J end by 7 bases, with 14 bases between. This CDR3 is 12 amino acids long. CDR3 sequence: CASGPSLVTQYF. CDR3 bases: TGTGCCAGCGGTCCGTCCCTGGTGACCCAGTACTTC.